This T cell receptor (beta chain) emerged from a study of metastatic and nonmetastatic thyroid tumors. Study-wide context: Where malignant and benign thyroid patients were concerned, repertoires were compared across blood and tumor or nodule tissue. Broader study findings: Benign nodules were reported to have significantly lower TCR beta diversity than malignant thyroid tumors, in blood and tumor.

This CDR3 region has 15 residues. The germline V gene encodes CDR1 SEHNR and CDR2 FQNEAQ (reference sequence). V lost 1 base, J lost 4 bases, and 10 bases lay in between. The authors' processing: The authors used CDR3 differences across clinicopathological groups to build a distant-metastasis classifier for papillary thyroid cancer. TCRdb redid the clone calls on the PCR reads using MiXCR. The V and J calls here are based on TCRdb, not the publication. The table has some 33,000 clones, approximately 7% seen once; the top ten hold 40% to 50%. Among the patients, none had received any treatment before thyroid surgery. This clone showed up many times. Its target is unknown.

The rearrangement joins TRBV7-9 to TRBJ2-2; the D call may be TRBD1 or TRBD2 (6 bases each). The sample comprised blood. This sequence was found in a female donor with papillary thyroid cancer or a benign thyroid nodule (not recorded which). Some clones in this sample may be carry-over from other donors' samples. This CDR3 is CASSLVGGGTGELFF. In DNA form, the CDR3 reads TGTGCCAGCAGCTTAGTAGGGGGAGGCACCGGGGAGCTGTTTTTT.